This TCR beta chain was sequenced in a study of blood T cell repertoires in COVID-19. TCRdb keeps only in-frame clones here, not all; method: immunoSEQ multiplex PCR. The sample has under 250,000 clones; roughly nine tenths are singletons. Germline V lookup: CDR1 SGDLS, CDR2 YYNGEE. The CDR3 has 15 residues. The ends were cut back, 0 bases at V and 7 bases at J, with 14 bases in the middle. The V call is TRBV9, the J call TRBJ1-5; D uncertain. The TCR originated in a man under 40 with acute or convalescent COVID-19. Sequencing was performed on peripheral blood. The CDR3: CASSVGGISGQPQHF. The CDR3 bases are TGTGCCAGCAGCGTAGGAGGGATTTCGGGACAGCCCCAGCATTTT.